This TCR beta chain was documented in a study of blood T cell repertoires in COVID-19. Overall study context: Material from acute and convalescent COVID-19 was sourced from the United States, Italy and Spain.

Measured with immunoSEQ multiplex PCR; TCRdb has only the in-frame clones, and not every one. The repertoire holds around 150,000 clones, with about 81% as singletons. Cohort placement rested on clinical history that participants reported themselves. The recovered donors of Cohort 3 showed two negative PCRs, clearance, or symptom resolution. The CDR3 extends over 13 amino acids. CDR1 is MNHEY, CDR2 SVGAGI, per germline. V lost 5 bases and J lost 6, with 10 bases in between. Material for sequencing was PBMCs or T cells enriched from blood (not recorded which). This sequence originates from a man in his fifties or sixties who had recovered from COVID-19. The chain employs TRBV6-5 and TRBJ1-4; D is unresolved. As DNA, the CDR3 is TGTGCCAGCAGTCCGCGACTAGATGAAAAACTGTTTTTT. Translated, it gives CASSPRLDEKLFF.